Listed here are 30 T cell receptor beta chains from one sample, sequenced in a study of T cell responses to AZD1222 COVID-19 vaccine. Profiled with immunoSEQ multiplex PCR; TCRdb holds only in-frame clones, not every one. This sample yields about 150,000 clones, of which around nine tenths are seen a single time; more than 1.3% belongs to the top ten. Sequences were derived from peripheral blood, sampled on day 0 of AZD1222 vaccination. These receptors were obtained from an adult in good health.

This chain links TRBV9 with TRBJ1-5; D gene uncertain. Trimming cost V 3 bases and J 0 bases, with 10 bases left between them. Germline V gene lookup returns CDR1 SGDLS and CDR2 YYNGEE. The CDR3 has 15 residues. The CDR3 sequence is CASSGTENSNQPQHF. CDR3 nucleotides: TGTGCCAGCAGCGGGACTGAAAATAGCAATCAGCCCCAGCATTTT.

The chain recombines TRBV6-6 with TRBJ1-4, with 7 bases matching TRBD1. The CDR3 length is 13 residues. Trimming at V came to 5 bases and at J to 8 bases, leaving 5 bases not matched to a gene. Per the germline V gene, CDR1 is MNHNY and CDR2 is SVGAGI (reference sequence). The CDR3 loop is CASSLTGAEKLFF. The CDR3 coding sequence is TGTGCCAGCAGTCTTACAGGGGCGGAAAAACTGTTTTTT.

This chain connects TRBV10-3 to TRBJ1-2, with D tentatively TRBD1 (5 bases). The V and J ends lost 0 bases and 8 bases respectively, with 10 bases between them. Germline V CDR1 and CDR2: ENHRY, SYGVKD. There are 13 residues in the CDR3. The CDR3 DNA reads TGTGCCATCAGTGAGTCTGAGTGGGGGGGCTACACCTTC. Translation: CAISESEWGGYTF.

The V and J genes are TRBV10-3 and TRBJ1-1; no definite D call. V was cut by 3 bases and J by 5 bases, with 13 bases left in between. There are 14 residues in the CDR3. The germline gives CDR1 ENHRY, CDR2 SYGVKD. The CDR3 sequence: CAISDTGLVTEAFF. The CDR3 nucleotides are TGTGCCATCAGTGATACGGGCCTGGTAACTGAAGCTTTCTTT.

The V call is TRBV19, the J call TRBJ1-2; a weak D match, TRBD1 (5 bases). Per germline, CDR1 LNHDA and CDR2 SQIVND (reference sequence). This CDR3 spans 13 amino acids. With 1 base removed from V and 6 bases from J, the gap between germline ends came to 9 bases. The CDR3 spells CASSIGTRDGYTF. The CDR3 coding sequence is TGTGCCAGTAGTATAGGGACAAGGGATGGCTACACCTTC.

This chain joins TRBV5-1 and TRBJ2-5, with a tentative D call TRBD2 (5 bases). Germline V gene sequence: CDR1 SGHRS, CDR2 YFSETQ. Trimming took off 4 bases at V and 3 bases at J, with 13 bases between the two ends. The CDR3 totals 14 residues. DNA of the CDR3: TGCGCCAGCAGCCTTGGACTGGAAAAAGAGACCCAGTACTTC. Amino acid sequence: CASSLGLEKETQYF.

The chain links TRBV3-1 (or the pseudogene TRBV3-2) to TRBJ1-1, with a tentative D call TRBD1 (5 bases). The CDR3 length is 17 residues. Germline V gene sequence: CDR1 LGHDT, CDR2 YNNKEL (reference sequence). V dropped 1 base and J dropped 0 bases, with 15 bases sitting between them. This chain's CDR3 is CASSQAQQGEMNTEAFF. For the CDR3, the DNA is TGTGCCAGCAGCCAAGCCCAGCAGGGCGAGATGAACACTGAAGCTTTCTTT.

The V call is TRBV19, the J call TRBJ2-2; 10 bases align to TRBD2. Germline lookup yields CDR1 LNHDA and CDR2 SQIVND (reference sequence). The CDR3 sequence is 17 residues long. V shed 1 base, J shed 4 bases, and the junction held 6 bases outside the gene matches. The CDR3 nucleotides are TGTGCCAGTAGTATAGGGTTACTAGCGGGGATCACCGGGGAGCTGTTTTTT. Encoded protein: CASSIGLLAGITGELFF. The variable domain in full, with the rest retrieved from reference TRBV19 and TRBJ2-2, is DGGITQSPKYLFRKEGQNVTLSCEQNLNHDAMYWYRQDPGQGLRLIYYSQIVNDFQKGDIAEGYSVSREKKESFPLTVTSAQKNPTAFYLCASSIGLLAGITGELFFGEGSRLTVL.

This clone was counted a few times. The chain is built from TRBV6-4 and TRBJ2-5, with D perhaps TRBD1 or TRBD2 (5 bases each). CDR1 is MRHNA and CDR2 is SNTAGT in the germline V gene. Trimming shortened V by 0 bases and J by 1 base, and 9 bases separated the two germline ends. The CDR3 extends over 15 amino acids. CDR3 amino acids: CASSDSGLAQETQYF. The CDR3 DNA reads TGTGCCAGCAGTGACTCGGGGCTAGCCCAAGAGACCCAGTACTTC.

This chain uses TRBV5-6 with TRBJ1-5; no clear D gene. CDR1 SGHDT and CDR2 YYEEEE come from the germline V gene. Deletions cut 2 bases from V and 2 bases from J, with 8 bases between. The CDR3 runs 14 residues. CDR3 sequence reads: CASSFIGGNQPQHF. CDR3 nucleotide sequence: TGTGCCAGCAGCTTCATCGGTGGCAATCAGCCCCAGCATTTT. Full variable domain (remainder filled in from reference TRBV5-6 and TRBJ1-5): DAGVTQSPTHLIKTRGQQVTLRCSPKSGHDTVSWYQQALGQGPQFIFQYYEEEERQRGNFPDRFSGHQFPNYSSELNVNALLLGDSALYLCASSFIGGNQPQHFGDGTRLSIL.

The CDR3 here is CASSYRQGEAFF. Here the CDR3 DNA reads TGTGCCAGCAGTTACCGGCAGGGCGAAGCTTTCTTT. This chain links TRBV6-2 or TRBV6-3 with TRBJ1-1; weak D call: TRBD1 (5 bases). The CDR3 has 12 residues. Deletions cut 2 bases from V and 8 bases from J, with 9 bases between. Germline CDR1 is MNHEY and CDR2 is SVGEGT.

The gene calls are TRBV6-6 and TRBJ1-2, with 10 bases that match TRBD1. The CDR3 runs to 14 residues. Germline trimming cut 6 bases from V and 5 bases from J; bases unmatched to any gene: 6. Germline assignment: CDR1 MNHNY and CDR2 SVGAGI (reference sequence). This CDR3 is CASRLMGQGYGYTF. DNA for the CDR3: TGTGCCAGCAGACTGATGGGACAGGGGTATGGCTACACCTTC.

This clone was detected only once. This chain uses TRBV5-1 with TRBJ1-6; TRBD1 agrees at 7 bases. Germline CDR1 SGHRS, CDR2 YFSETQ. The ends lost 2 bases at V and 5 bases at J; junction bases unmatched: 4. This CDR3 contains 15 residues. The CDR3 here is CASSLSGTDNSPLHF. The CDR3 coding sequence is TGCGCCAGCAGCTTATCCGGGACAGATAATTCACCCCTCCACTTT.

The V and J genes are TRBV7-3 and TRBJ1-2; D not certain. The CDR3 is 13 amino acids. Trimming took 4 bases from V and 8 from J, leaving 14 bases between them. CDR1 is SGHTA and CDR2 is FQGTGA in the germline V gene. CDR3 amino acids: CASSSRFSGGYTF. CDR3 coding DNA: TGTGCCAGCAGCTCCCGGTTCAGCGGAGGCTACACCTTC.

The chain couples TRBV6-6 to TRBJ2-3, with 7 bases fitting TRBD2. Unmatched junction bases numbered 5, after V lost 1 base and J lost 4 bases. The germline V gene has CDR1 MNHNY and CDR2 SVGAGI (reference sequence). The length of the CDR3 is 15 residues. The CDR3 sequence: CASSYLGEGSDTQYF. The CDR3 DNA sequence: TGTGCCAGCAGTTACTTGGGGGAGGGCTCAGATACGCAGTATTTT.

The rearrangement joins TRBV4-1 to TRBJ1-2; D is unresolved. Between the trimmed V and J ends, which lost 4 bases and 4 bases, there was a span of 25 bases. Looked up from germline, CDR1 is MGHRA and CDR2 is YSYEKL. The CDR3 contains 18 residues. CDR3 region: CASSRFSLNFRESYGYTF. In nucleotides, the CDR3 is TGCGCCAGCAGCCGATTCAGCTTAAATTTCCGGGAGTCCTATGGCTACACCTTC.

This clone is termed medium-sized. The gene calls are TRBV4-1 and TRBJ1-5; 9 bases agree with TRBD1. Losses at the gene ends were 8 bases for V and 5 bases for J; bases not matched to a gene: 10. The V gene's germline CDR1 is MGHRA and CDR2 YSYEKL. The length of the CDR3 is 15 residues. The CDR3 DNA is TGCGCCAGCCGAGGACGGGACAGGGAAGATCAGCCCCAGCATTTT. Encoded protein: CASRGRDREDQPQHF.

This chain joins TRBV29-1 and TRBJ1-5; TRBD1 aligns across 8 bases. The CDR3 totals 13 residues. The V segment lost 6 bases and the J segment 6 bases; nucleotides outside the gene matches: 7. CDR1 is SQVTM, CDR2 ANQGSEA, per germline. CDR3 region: CSVGQGMSQPQHF. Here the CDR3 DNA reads TGCAGCGTAGGACAGGGTATGAGTCAGCCCCAGCATTTT.

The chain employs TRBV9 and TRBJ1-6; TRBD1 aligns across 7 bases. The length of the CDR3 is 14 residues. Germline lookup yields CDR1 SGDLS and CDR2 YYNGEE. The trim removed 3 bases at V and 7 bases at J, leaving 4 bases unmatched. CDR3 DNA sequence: TGTGCCAGCAGCGCGGGACAGAGCAATTCACCCCTCCACTTT. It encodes CASSAGQSNSPLHF.

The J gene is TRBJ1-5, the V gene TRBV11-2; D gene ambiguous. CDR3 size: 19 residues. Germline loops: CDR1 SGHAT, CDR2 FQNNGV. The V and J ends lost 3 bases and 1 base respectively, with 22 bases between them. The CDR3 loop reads CASSLLRRPRERSNQPQHF. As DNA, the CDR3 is TGTGCCAGCAGCTTGCTCCGGAGGCCGCGGGAAAGAAGCAATCAGCCCCAGCATTTT.

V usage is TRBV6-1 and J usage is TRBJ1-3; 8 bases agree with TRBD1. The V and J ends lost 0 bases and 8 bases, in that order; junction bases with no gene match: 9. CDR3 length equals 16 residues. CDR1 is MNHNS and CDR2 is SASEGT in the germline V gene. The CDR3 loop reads CASSEAPGQARDTIYF. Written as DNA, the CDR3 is TGTGCCAGCAGTGAAGCCCCGGGACAGGCTAGGGACACCATATATTTT.

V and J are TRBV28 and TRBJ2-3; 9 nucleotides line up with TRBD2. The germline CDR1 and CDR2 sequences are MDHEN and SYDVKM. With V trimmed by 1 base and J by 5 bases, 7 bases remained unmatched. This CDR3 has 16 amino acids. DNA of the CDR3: TGTGCCAGCAGTTTATTAGCTAGCGGGGTCGGAGATACGCAGTATTTT. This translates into CASSLLASGVGDTQYF.

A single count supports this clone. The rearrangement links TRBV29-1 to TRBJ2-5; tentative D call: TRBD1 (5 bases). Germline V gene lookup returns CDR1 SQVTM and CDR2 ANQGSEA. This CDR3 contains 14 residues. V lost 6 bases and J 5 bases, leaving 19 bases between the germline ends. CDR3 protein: CSVALRGRSETQYF. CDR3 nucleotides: TGCAGCGTGGCCCTAAGGGGCAGAAGTGAGACCCAGTACTTC. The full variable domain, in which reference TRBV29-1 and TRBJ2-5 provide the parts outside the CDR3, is SAVISQKPSRDICQRGTSLTIQCQVDSQVTMMFWYRQQPGQSLTLIATANQGSEATYESGFVIDKFPISRPNLTFSTLTVSNMSPEDSSIYLCSVALRGRSETQYFGPGTRLLVL.

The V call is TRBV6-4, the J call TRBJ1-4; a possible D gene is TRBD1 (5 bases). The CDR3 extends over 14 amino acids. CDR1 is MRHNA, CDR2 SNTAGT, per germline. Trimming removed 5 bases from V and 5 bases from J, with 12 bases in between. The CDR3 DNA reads TGTGCCAGCAGTTCTCGGGACTTCAATGAAAAACTGTTTTTT. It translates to CASSSRDFNEKLFF.

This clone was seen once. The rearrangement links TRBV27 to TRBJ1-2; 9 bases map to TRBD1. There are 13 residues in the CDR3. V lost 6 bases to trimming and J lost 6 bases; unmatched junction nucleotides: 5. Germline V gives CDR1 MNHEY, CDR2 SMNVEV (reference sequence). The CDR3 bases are TGTGCCAGCAGACAGGGGGCACGGGATGGCTACACCTTC. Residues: CASRQGARDGYTF.

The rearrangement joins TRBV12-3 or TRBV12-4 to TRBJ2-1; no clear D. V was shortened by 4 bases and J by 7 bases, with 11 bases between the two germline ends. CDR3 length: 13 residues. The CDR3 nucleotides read TGTGCCAGCAGTTGGTCCTTAGAGAATGAGCAGTTCTTC. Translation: CASSWSLENEQFF.

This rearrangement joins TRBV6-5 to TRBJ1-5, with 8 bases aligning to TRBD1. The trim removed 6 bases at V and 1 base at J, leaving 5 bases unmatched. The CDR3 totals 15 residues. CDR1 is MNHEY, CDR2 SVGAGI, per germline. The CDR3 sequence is CASRMDRASNQPQHF. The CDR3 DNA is TGTGCCAGCAGGATGGACAGGGCAAGCAATCAGCCCCAGCATTTT.

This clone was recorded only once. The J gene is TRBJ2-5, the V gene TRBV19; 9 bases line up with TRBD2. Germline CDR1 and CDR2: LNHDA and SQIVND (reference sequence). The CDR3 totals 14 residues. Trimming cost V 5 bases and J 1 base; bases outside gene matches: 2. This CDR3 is CASSVLAGQETQYF. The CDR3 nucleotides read TGTGCCAGTAGTGTACTAGCGGGCCAAGAGACCCAGTACTTC. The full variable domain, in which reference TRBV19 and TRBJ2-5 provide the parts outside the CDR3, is DGGITQSPKYLFRKEGQNVTLSCEQNLNHDAMYWYRQDPGQGLRLIYYSQIVNDFQKGDIAEGYSVSREKKESFPLTVTSAQKNPTAFYLCASSVLAGQETQYFGPGTRLLVL.

This chain's CDR3 is CASSLFRGGTQYF. As DNA, the CDR3 is TGTGCCAGCAGTTTATTTAGAGGGGGGACCCAGTACTTC. The V and J genes are TRBV27 and TRBJ2-5, with D tentatively TRBD1 (6 bases). Trimming cost V 1 base and J 7 bases, with 10 bases left between them. CDR1 is MNHEY, CDR2 SMNVEV, per germline (reference sequence). The CDR3 loop spans 13 amino acids.

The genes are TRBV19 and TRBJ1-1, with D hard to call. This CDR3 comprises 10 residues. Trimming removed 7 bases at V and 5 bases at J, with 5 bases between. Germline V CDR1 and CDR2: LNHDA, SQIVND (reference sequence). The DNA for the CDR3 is TGTGCCAGTAAAGGGACTGAAGCTTTCTTT. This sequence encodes CASKGTEAFF.